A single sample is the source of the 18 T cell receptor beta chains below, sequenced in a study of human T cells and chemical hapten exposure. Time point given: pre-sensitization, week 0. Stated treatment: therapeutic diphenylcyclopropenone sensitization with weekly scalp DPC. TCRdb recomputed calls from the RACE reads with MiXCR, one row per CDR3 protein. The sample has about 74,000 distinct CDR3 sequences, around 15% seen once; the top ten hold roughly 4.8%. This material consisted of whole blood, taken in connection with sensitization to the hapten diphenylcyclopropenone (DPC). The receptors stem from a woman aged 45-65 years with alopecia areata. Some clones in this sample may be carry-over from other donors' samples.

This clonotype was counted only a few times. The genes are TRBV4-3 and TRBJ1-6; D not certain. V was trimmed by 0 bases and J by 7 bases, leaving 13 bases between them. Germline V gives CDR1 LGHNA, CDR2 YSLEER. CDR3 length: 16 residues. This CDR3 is CASSQDGRPGNSPLHF. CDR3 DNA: TGCGCCAGCAGCCAAGACGGTCGACCGGGAAATTCACCCCTCCACTTT.

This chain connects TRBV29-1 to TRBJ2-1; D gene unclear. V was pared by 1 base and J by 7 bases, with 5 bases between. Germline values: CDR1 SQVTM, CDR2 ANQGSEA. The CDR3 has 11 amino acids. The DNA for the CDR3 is TGCAGCGTTGAAGTGGGTAATGAGCAGTTCTTC. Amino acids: CSVEVGNEQFF.

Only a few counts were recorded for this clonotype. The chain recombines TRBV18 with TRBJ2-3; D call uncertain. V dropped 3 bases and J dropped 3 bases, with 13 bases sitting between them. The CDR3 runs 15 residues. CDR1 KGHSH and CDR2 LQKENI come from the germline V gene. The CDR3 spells CASSPRSEFTDTQYF. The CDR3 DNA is TGTGCCAGCTCACCTCGTTCCGAGTTTACAGATACGCAGTATTTT.

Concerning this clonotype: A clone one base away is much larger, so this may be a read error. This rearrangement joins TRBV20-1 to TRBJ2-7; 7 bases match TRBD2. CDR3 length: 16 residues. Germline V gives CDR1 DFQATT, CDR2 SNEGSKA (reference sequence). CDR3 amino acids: CSAYVLLARSSCEQYF. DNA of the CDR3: TGCAGTGCTTACGTATTACTAGCGCGATCTTCCTGCGAGCAGTACTTC.

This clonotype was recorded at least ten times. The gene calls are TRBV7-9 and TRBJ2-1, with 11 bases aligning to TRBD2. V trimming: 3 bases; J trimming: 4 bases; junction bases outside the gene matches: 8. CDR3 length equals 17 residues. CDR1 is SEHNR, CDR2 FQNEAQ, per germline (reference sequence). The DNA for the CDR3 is TGTGCCAGCAGCTTTAATAGCGGGAGGGAAAGGTACAATGAGCAGTTCTTC. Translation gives CASSFNSGRERYNEQFF.

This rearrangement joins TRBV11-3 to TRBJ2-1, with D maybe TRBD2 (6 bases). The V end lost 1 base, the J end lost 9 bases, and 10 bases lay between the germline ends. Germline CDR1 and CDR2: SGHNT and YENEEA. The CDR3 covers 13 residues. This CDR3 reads CASSLAGASEQFF. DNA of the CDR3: TGTGCCAGCAGCTTAGCGGGAGCTAGTGAGCAGTTCTTC.

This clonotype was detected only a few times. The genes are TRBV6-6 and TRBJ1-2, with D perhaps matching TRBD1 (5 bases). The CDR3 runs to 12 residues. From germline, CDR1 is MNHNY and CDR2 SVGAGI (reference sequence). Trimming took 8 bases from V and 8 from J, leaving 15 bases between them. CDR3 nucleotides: TGTGCCAGCGGGACCCCAGGTCGCGGCTACACCTTC. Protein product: CASGTPGRGYTF.

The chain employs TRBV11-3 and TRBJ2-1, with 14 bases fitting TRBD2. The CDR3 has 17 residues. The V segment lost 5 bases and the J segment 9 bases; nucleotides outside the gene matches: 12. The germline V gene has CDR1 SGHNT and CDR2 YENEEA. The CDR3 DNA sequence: TGTGCCAGCAGCGACACGACTAGCGGGAGGGCCTATGGTGAGCAGTTCTTC. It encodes CASSDTTSGRAYGEQFF.

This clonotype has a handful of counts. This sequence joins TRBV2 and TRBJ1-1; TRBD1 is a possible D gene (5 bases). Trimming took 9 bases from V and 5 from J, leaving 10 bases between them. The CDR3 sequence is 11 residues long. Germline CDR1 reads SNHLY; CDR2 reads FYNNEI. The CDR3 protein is CARIEGTEAFF. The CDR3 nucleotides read TGTGCCAGGATAGAGGGGACTGAAGCTTTCTTT.

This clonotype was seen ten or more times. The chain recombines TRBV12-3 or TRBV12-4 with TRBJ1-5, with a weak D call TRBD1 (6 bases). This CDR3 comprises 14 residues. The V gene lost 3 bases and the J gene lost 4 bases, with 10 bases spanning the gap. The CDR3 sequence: CASSFDRKNQPQHF. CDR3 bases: TGTGCCAGCAGTTTTGACAGGAAGAATCAGCCCCAGCATTTT.

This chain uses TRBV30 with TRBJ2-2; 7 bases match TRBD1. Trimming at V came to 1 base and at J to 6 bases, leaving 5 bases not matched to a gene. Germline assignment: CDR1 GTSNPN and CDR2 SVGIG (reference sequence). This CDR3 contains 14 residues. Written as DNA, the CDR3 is TGTGCCTGGAGTGAATACAGGGGTTCCGGGGAGCTGTTTTTT. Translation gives CAWSEYRGSGELFF.

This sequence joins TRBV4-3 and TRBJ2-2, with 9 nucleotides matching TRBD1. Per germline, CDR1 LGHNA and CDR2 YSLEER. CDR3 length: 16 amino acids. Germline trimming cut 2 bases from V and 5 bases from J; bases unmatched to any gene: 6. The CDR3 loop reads CASSQPGTGLTGELFF. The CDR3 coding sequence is TGCGCCAGCAGCCAACCCGGGACAGGGTTAACCGGGGAGCTGTTTTTT.

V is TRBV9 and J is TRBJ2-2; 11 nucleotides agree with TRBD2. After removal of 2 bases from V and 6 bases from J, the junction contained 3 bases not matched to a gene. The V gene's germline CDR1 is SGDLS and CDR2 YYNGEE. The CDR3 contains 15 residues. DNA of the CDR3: TGTGCCAGCAGCGTTCTGGGACTAGCGGCCGGGGAGCTGTTTTTT. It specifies CASSVLGLAAGELFF.

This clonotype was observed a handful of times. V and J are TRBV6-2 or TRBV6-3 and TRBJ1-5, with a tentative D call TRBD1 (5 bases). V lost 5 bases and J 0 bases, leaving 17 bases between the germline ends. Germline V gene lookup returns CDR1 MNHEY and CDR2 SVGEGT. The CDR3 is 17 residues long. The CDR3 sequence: CASSTGTGFYSNQPQHF. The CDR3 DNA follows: TGTGCCAGCAGTACCGGGACGGGTTTCTATAGCAATCAGCCCCAGCATTTT.

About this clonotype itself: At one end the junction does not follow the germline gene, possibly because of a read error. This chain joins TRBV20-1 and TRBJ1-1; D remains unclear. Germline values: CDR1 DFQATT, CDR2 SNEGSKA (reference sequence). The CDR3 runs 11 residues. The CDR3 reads CSARENTEAFF. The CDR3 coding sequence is TGCAGTGCTCGAGAAAACACTGAAGCTTTCTTT.

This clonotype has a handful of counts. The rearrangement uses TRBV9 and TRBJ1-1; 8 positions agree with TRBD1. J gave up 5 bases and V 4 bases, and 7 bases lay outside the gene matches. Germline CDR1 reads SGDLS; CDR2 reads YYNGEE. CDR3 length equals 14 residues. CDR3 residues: CASSPLDRATEAFF. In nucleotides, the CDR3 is TGTGCCAGCAGCCCACTGGACAGGGCGACTGAAGCTTTCTTT.

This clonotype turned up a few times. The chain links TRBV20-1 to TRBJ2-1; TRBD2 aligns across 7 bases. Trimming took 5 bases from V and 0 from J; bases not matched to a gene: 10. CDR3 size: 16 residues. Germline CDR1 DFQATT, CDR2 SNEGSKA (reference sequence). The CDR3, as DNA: TGCAGTGCTCCCAACCCGAGCGGGATCTCCTACAATGAGCAGTTCTTC. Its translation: CSAPNPSGISYNEQFF.

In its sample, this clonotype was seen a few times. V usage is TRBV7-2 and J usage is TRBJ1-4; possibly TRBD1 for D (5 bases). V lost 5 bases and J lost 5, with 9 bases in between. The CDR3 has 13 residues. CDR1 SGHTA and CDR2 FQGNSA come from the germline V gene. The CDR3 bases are TGTGCCAGCAGCCTGGGACCGAATGAAAAACTGTTTTTT. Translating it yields CASSLGPNEKLFF.